Shown below are 18 T cell receptor beta chains from a single sample sequenced in a study of OX40 agonist ivuxolimab in advanced cancers. Only in-frame clones appear in the TCRdb table, and some are missing; sequencing was by immunoSEQ multiplex PCR. The sample includes 50,000 to 70,000 clones, around 87% of them seen just once. Source: CD4+ or CD8+ T cells sorted from blood, taken in a trial of the OX40 agonist ivuxolimab. Every receptor here comes from an adult with an advanced solid tumor such as melanoma, head and neck, liver or kidney cancer.

The V and J genes are TRBV27 and TRBJ2-5, with 7 bases fitting TRBD2. V gave up 6 bases and J gave up 2 bases; unmatched junction bases: 9. The germline V gene encodes CDR1 MNHEY and CDR2 SMNVEV (reference sequence). The CDR3 is 15 amino acids. The CDR3 nucleotides read TGTGCCAGCAGAACCCTCGGGGGAGGGCAAGAGACCCAGTACTTC. It is translated as CASRTLGGGQETQYF.

The chain couples TRBV27 to TRBJ2-4; no clear D. This CDR3 spans 11 amino acids. Trimming stripped 8 bases from V and 8 bases from J, with 10 bases between. Germline CDR1 reads MNHEY; CDR2 reads SMNVEV (reference sequence). CDR3 in amino acids: CASLQGDIQYF. In DNA, the CDR3 is TGTGCCAGCCTCCAAGGAGACATTCAGTACTTC.

The chain has TRBV2 and TRBJ2-3; 10 bases align to TRBD2. J was trimmed by 0 bases and V by 8 bases; bases with no gene match: 5. From germline, CDR1 is SNHLY and CDR2 FYNNEI. CDR3 length equals 15 residues. In DNA, the CDR3 is TGTGCCAGCGTCCCTAGCGGGGGAAGCACAGATACGCAGTATTTT. Its translation is CASVPSGGSTDTQYF.

The gene calls are TRBV15 and TRBJ2-3; D unresolved. V gave up 0 bases and J gave up 2 bases, with 9 bases separating them. Germline loops: CDR1 LNHNV, CDR2 YYDKDF (reference sequence). CDR3 size: 15 residues. Here the CDR3 DNA reads TGTGCCACCAGCAGAGATAGGAGCGACACAGATACGCAGTATTTT. It encodes CATSRDRSDTDTQYF.

The chain uses TRBV5-4 and TRBJ1-1; tentative D call: TRBD1 (5 bases). Germline CDR1 and CDR2: SGHNT and YYREEE (reference sequence). Trimming removed 4 bases from V and 1 base from J, with 17 bases in between. CDR3 length equals 16 residues. The CDR3 region is CASSRPGRRWNTEAFF. Written as DNA, the CDR3 is TGTGCCAGCAGCCGCCCAGGGAGACGATGGAACACTGAAGCTTTCTTT.

The chain links TRBV9 to TRBJ1-1, with D hard to call. Germline values: CDR1 SGDLS, CDR2 YYNGEE. V was pared by 3 bases and J by 2 bases, with 17 bases between. The CDR3 contains 16 residues. DNA of the CDR3: TGTGCCAGCAGCGAACCCATCGGGCCAGGTAACACTGAAGCTTTCTTT. Translating gives CASSEPIGPGNTEAFF.

The chain is built from TRBV19 and TRBJ2-7, with 7 bases lining up with TRBD1. This CDR3 contains 15 residues. J was trimmed by 3 bases and V by 5 bases; bases with no gene match: 10. CDR1 and CDR2 from the germline V gene are LNHDA and SQIVND (reference sequence). CDR3 DNA sequence: TGTGCCAGTAGTGGTGGGACAGAAACTGGCTACGAGCAGTACTTC. The encoded protein is CASSGGTETGYEQYF.

This chain connects TRBV2 to TRBJ2-2, with 7 bases fitting TRBD1. CDR1 SNHLY and CDR2 FYNNEI come from the germline V gene. The CDR3 loop spans 15 amino acids. After removal of 6 bases from V and 0 bases from J, the junction contained 4 bases not matched to a gene. CDR3 sequence reads: CASRAGTANTGELFF. The CDR3 DNA is TGTGCCAGCAGGGCCGGGACAGCGAACACCGGGGAGCTGTTTTTT.

This chain joins TRBV21-1 and TRBJ2-7; the table gives TRBD1 as D, unverified against the DNA. TRBV21-1 is a pseudogene locus. The CDR3 is 15 residues long. The CDR3 here is CASSCYRGSSYEQYF. CDR3 in DNA: TGTGCCAGCAGCTGCTATAGGGGGAGCTCCTACGAGCAGTACTTC.

For the CDR3, the DNA is TGCGCCAGCAGGGACATATCCTACGAGCAGTACTTC. Translation gives CASRDISYEQYF. This sequence joins TRBV10-2 and TRBJ2-7, with D tentatively TRBD1 (5 bases). CDR1 and CDR2 from the germline V gene are WSHSY and SAAADI. This CDR3 has 12 residues. Trimming took 6 bases from V and 1 from J, leaving 7 bases between them.

The gene calls are TRBV5-3 and TRBJ1-5; D unresolved. TRBV5-3 is reported as an ORF; its role is uncertain. The V end lost 4 bases, the J end lost 6 bases, and 5 bases lay between the germline ends. CDR3 length equals 11 residues. The CDR3 sequence is CARSLGQPQHF. The CDR3 DNA sequence: TGTGCCAGAAGCCTAGGTCAGCCCCAGCATTTT.

The chain recombines TRBV27 with TRBJ2-7, with D maybe TRBD2 (6 bases). The CDR3 covers 15 residues. The germline V and J ends were trimmed by 5 bases and 3 bases, with 17 bases remaining between them. Per germline, CDR1 MNHEY and CDR2 SMNVEV (reference sequence). The CDR3 DNA follows: TGTGCCAGCAGTCCGACGGGGGTTAGGGACTACGAGCAGTACTTC. Residues: CASSPTGVRDYEQYF.

This chain uses TRBV27 with TRBJ2-2; the match to TRBD1 covers 8 bases. CDR3 size: 16 residues. V shed 5 bases and J 1 base; nucleotides not matched to a gene: 6. Germline loops: CDR1 MNHEY, CDR2 SMNVEV (reference sequence). The DNA for the CDR3 is TGTGCCAGCAGTATAACCGGGACAGGGAACACCGGGGAGCTGTTTTTT. Its translation is CASSITGTGNTGELFF.

This sequence joins TRBV7-9 and TRBJ2-1; the D is unclear. There are 15 residues in the CDR3. The ends were cut back, 3 bases at V and 4 bases at J, with 13 bases in the middle. Germline CDR1 SEHNR, CDR2 FQNEAQ (reference sequence). This CDR3 is CASSLSEQTYNEQFF. CDR3 DNA: TGTGCCAGCAGCTTGTCAGAACAAACGTACAATGAGCAGTTCTTC. The full variable domain, its missing parts supplied by reference TRBV7-9 and TRBJ2-1, is DTGVSQNPRHKITKRGQNVTFRCDPISEHNRLYWYRQTLGQGPEFLTYFQNEAQLEKSRLLSDRFSAERPKGSFSTLEIQRTEQGDSAMYLCASSLSEQTYNEQFFGPGTRLTVL.

The V and J genes are TRBV6-1 and TRBJ2-2; tentatively, D is TRBD1 (6 bases). From germline, CDR1 is MNHNS and CDR2 SASEGT. V shed 1 base and J shed 5 bases, with 17 bases lying between them. CDR3 length: 17 residues. CDR3 nucleotides: TGTGCCAGCAGTGAAGGGGGGCTCTTCTTTGAAACCGGGGAGCTGTTTTTT. This encodes CASSEGGLFFETGELFF.

By its share, this clone is medium-sized. This rearrangement joins TRBV7-9 to TRBJ2-7; a weak D match, TRBD2 (5 bases). V shed 4 bases and J shed 3 bases, with 16 bases lying between them. Germline-derived CDR1 and CDR2 are SEHNR and FQNEAQ (reference sequence). The CDR3 has 15 residues. The CDR3 DNA follows: TGTGCCAGCAGCTCCACCTCTGGACTCCTCTACGAGCAGTACTTC. This sequence encodes CASSSTSGLLYEQYF.

This clone is a singleton in its sample. This sequence joins TRBV19 and TRBJ2-1; D is perhaps TRBD2 (5 bases). Trimming pared 11 bases from V and 2 bases from J, leaving 16 bases between. The CDR3 totals 14 residues. From germline, CDR1 is LNHDA and CDR2 SQIVND (reference sequence). The CDR3, as DNA: TGTGCCTCCACACCGGGATCGGCCTACAATGAGCAGTTCTTC. The encoded protein is CASTPGSAYNEQFF.

This clone was recorded once. The chain combines TRBV2 with TRBJ1-2; TRBD1 agrees at 8 bases. This CDR3 is built from 13 residues. CDR1 and CDR2 (germline): SNHLY, FYNNEI. J lost 8 bases, V lost 8 bases, and 10 bases had no gene match. The CDR3 reads CASHPDRAGGYTF. In DNA form, the CDR3 reads TGTGCCAGCCACCCGGACAGGGCAGGGGGCTACACCTTC.